The clone carrying this T cell receptor beta chain was observed many times. The antigen is undetermined. The data originate from a study of T cells in Graves' hyperthyroidism and ophthalmopathy. Whole-study results and caveats: Most thyroid clonotypes that were expanded above 0.001 also turned up in blood.

Template material for amplifying TCR beta CDR3 regions consisted of RNA transcripts. During a first-round RT-PCR of the TCR CDR3, the HTBI primer set was used. TCRdb recomputed calls from the multiplex PCR reads with MiXCR, one row per CDR3 protein. This repertoire shows just under 750,000 distinct CDR3 sequences, approximately 36% found once; its top ten account for 31%. V lost 7 bases, J lost 5 bases, and 14 bases lay in between. Germline V gene data show CDR1 as WSHSY and CDR2 as SAAADI. The CDR3 extends over 14 amino acids. This sequence was found in a woman in her thirties or forties with Graves' hyperthyroidism. Sequencing was carried out using blood. The V gene is TRBV10-2, the J gene TRBJ1-4, with D maybe TRBD1 (5 bases). The CDR3 DNA is TGCGCCAGCAACGGCGCAGGGAAGAATGAAAAACTGTTTTTT. This sequence encodes CASNGAGKNEKLFF.